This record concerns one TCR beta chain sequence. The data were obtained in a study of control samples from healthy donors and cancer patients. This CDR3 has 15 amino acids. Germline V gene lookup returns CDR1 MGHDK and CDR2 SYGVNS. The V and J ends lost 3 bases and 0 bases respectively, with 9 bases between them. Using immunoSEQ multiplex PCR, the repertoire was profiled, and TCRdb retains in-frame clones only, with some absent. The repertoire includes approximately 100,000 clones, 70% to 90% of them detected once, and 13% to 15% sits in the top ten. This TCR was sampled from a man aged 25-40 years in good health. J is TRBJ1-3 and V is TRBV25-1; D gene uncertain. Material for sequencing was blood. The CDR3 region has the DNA TGTGCCAGCAGTGACCGTCGTATCTCTGGAAACACCATATATTTT. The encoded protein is CASSDRRISGNTIYF.